Each of the 10 T cell receptor beta chains below was sequenced from the same sample in a study of tumor and adjacent non-tumor tissue in lung cancer. No cell sorting was done before RNA was extracted from the tissue. TCRbeta libraries were built with three rounds of nested PCR, modified from ARM-PCR. TCRdb fed the multiplex PCR reads into MiXCR, producing one record per CDR3 protein. Of around 86,000 distinct CDR3 sequences listed, roughly 72% were seen once; the top ten hold 8% to 9.5%. Source material: lung tumor tissue. The receptor set was obtained from a woman in her forties with non-small cell lung cancer.

This clonotype was observed many times. This sequence joins TRBV30 and TRBJ2-7, with 10 bases lining up with TRBD1. The CDR3 consists of 15 residues. The V gene's germline CDR1 is GTSNPN and CDR2 SVGIG (reference sequence). V was pared by 5 bases and J by 5 bases, with 12 bases of the junction left unmatched. CDR3 protein: CAWDNPGDRGHEQYF. The CDR3 bases are TGTGCCTGGGATAACCCGGGGGACAGGGGACACGAGCAGTACTTC.

Many counts were recorded for this clonotype. J is TRBJ2-1 and V is TRBV30; D is uncertain. Per the germline V gene, CDR1 is GTSNPN and CDR2 is SVGIG (reference sequence). The CDR3 runs to 12 residues. Trimming took 2 bases from V and 3 from J, leaving 5 bases between them. CDR3 sequence reads: CAWSPDYNEQFF. The DNA for the CDR3 is TGTGCCTGGAGTCCTGACTACAATGAGCAGTTCTTC. Full variable domain (outside the CDR3, taken from reference TRBV30 and TRBJ2-1): SQTIHQWPATLVQPVGSPLSLECTVEGTSNPNLYWYRQAAGRGLQLLFYSVGIGQISSEVPQNLSASRPQDRQFILSSKKLLLSDSGFYLCAWSPDYNEQFFGPGTRLTVL.

This clonotype was seen at least ten times. At one end the junction does not follow the germline gene, possibly because of a read error. The chain combines TRBV5-6 with TRBJ1-1; tentative D call: TRBD1 (5 bases). Germline V CDR1 and CDR2: SGHDT, YYEEEE. The CDR3 totals 13 residues. This CDR3 reads CASSLLATDRVVF. The CDR3 coding sequence is TGTGCCAGCAGCTTGTTAGCGACAGATAGGGTAGTCTTT.

This clonotype has just a few counts. Germline and junction disagree at one end, which may indicate a read error. The chain carries TRBV12-3 or TRBV12-4 and TRBJ1-2; weak D call: TRBD1 (6 bases). The CDR3 is 14 amino acids. The CDR3 loop reads CVSSGLGRGRGYTF. CDR3 sequence (DNA): TGTGTCAGCAGTGGGCTTGGTAGGGGGAGAGGCTACACCTTC.

Comment on this clonotype: A much larger clone sits a single nucleotide away, making a read error possible. The chain carries TRBV20-1 and TRBJ2-5, with 7 nucleotides matching TRBD2. The J call is doubtful: the DNA matches TRBJ2-1 better. CDR1 DFQATT and CDR2 SNEGSKA come from the germline V gene (reference sequence). CDR3 length equals 15 residues. The CDR3 reads CSASPGGSRQETQFF. The CDR3 region has the DNA TGCAGTGCTAGTCCAGGCGGGAGTCGCCAGGAGACCCAGTTCTTC.

With regard to this clonotype: Germline is not matched at one junction end, which may reflect a read error. The chain employs TRBV29-1 and TRBJ1-4, with 7 bases matching TRBD1. The germline V gene has CDR1 SQVTM and CDR2 ANQGSEA. The CDR3 consists of 15 residues. CDR3 sequence: CSVRPQGQGNEELFF. DNA for the CDR3: TGCAGCGTTCGGCCACAGGGGCAGGGTAATGAAGAACTGTTTTTT.

The gene calls are TRBV6-5 and TRBJ2-4; perhaps TRBD1 as D (6 bases). Germline V gene data show CDR1 as MNHEY and CDR2 as SVGAGI. The CDR3 has 13 amino acids. Deletions cut 10 bases from V and 7 bases from J, with 17 bases between. CDR3 sequence (DNA): TGTGCCAACAGCCAAACAGGGTGGAACATTCAGTACTTC. Protein: CANSQTGWNIQYF.

Concerning this clonotype: Given a much more abundant clone one base away, this may be a read error. The chain combines TRBV19 with TRBJ1-2, with TRBD1 identical over 9 bases. The length of the CDR3 is 17 residues. The V gene end was trimmed by 5 bases and the J gene end by 2 bases; junction bases not matched to a gene: 12. CDR1 is LNHDA, CDR2 SQIVND, per germline (reference sequence). The DNA for the CDR3 is TGTGCCAGTAGTGTTGCGAACAGGGGGCGATTGAACTATGGCTACACCTTC. Translated, it gives CASSVANRGRLNYGYTF.

This clonotype was seen ten or more times. The gene calls are TRBV29-1 and TRBJ1-1; D possibly corresponds to TRBD1 (6 bases). The germline CDR1 and CDR2 sequences are SQVTM and ANQGSEA. The CDR3 runs 13 residues. V was shortened by 7 bases and J by 4 bases, with 16 bases between the two germline ends. CDR3 amino acids: CSGTQGGVTEAFF. CDR3 bases: TGCAGCGGGACACAGGGAGGAGTCACTGAAGCTTTCTTT.

V usage is TRBV5-4 and J usage is TRBJ1-1, with D possibly TRBD1 on 5 matching bases. The germline V and J ends were trimmed by 2 bases and 0 bases, with 14 bases remaining between them. Germline CDR1 and CDR2: SGHNT and YYREEE (reference sequence). The CDR3 consists of 16 residues. The CDR3 DNA sequence: TGTGCCAGCAGCTTATATGGACATCGCATGAACACTGAAGCTTTCTTT. Translating gives CASSLYGHRMNTEAFF.